The 12 T cell receptor beta chains below come from one sample, sequenced in a study of blood T cells in healthy people across ages. It was with a sample-barcoded 5' primer and a J-beta primer mix that a second PCR of roughly 7 to 12 cycles was run. Each CDR3 protein gets one entry after TCRdb re-called the 5' RACE reads with MiXCR. The table lists approximately 940,000 distinct CDR3 sequences, about 44% of them singletons, with 13% in the top ten. Material: blood. These receptors were obtained from a young man in good health.

The chain recombines TRBV9 with TRBJ1-6; D perhaps matches TRBD1 (6 bases). Per germline, CDR1 SGDLS and CDR2 YYNGEE. With 0 bases removed from V and 5 bases from J, the gap between germline ends came to 15 bases. There are 17 residues in the CDR3. This CDR3 is CASSVAGGTINNSPLHF. In nucleotides, the CDR3 is TGTGCCAGCAGCGTAGCGGGGGGGACAATTAATAATTCACCCCTCCACTTT.

Concerning this clonotype itself: A much bigger clone sits one base away, suggesting this may be a read error. This sequence joins TRBV2 and TRBJ2-3; no clear D. The length of the CDR3 is 12 residues. The V end was cut by 4 bases, the J end by 2 bases, with 4 bases between. Germline CDR1 is SNHLY and CDR2 is FYNNEI. CDR3 DNA sequence: TGTGCCAGCAGTGGGGTCACAGATACGCAGTATTTT. Translated: CASSGVTDTQYF.

To note about this clonotype: Sequence at one end of the junction differs from germline and may be a read error. V is TRBV4-2 and J is TRBJ2-5, with TRBD2 as a possible D gene (6 bases). The CDR3 covers 15 residues. Germline CDR1 and CDR2: LGHNA and YNFKEQ. CDR3 loop: CASSQAGGKQETQYF. The DNA of the CDR3 is TGTGCCAGTAGCCAAGCCGGAGGGAAACAAGAGACCCAGTACTTC.

The genes are TRBV5-1 and TRBJ2-7; 11 bases align to TRBD2. The CDR3 runs to 16 residues. J lost 1 base, V lost 3 bases, and 6 bases had no gene match. The germline gives CDR1 SGHRS, CDR2 YFSETQ. The CDR3 spells CASSSGGTSGSYEQYF. Here the CDR3 DNA reads TGCGCCAGCAGCTCAGGGGGGACTAGCGGTTCCTACGAGCAGTACTTC.

The rearrangement uses TRBV30 and TRBJ1-4; D might be TRBD1 (6 bases). CDR3 size: 14 residues. The germline V gene encodes CDR1 GTSNPN and CDR2 SVGIG (reference sequence). Trimming took 2 bases from V and 3 from J, leaving 10 bases between them. The CDR3, as DNA: TGTGCCTGGAGTACGGGGGCGTCTAATGAAAAACTGTTTTTT. Amino acid sequence: CAWSTGASNEKLFF.

The V call is TRBV7-9, the J call TRBJ2-3, with 7 positions matching TRBD2. This CDR3 spans 15 amino acids. The V segment lost 0 bases and the J segment 2 bases; nucleotides outside the gene matches: 2. Per germline, CDR1 SEHNR and CDR2 FQNEAQ (reference sequence). The CDR3 reads CASSLARGFTDTQYF. CDR3 in DNA: TGTGCCAGCAGCTTAGCGCGGGGGTTCACAGATACGCAGTATTTT.

The rearrangement joins TRBV12-3 or TRBV12-4 to TRBJ2-3, with D unclear. Trimming shortened V by 6 bases and J by 2 bases, and 21 bases separated the two germline ends. This CDR3 has 17 amino acids. CDR3 loop: CASSRNGPSLPTDTQYF. As DNA, the CDR3 is TGTGCCAGCAGCCGAAATGGCCCCTCACTCCCCACAGATACGCAGTATTTT.

J is TRBJ1-2 and V is TRBV3-1; TRBD1 aligns across 9 bases. V lost 5 bases and J lost 5; bases outside the gene matches: 12. CDR1 LGHDT and CDR2 YNNKEL come from the germline V gene (reference sequence). This CDR3 comprises 16 residues. The CDR3 here is CASSDTGVTGGYGYTF. In DNA form, the CDR3 reads TGTGCCAGCAGCGACACTGGCGTGACAGGGGGGTATGGCTACACCTTC.

V and J are TRBV30 and TRBJ1-5; D is possibly TRBD1 (5 bases). Germline loops: CDR1 GTSNPN, CDR2 SVGIG (reference sequence). Trimming removed 6 bases from V and 4 bases from J, with 16 bases in between. This CDR3 has 14 residues. Here the CDR3 reads CACNFDRENQPQHF. The DNA for the CDR3 is TGTGCCTGCAACTTTGACAGAGAGAATCAGCCCCAGCATTTT.

The chain has TRBV6-5 and TRBJ1-2, with D tentatively TRBD1 (5 bases). The germline V gene has CDR1 MNHEY and CDR2 SVGAGI. V was cut by 7 bases and J by 4 bases, with 16 bases left in between. This CDR3 is built from 14 residues. The CDR3 sequence is CASTRTGGGYGYTF. The CDR3 coding sequence is TGTGCCAGCACCCGAACCGGGGGTGGCTATGGCTACACCTTC.

This clonotype was counted at least ten times. The chain uses TRBV5-1 and TRBJ2-3, with D tentatively TRBD1 (5 bases). The CDR3 contains 16 residues. The germline CDR1 and CDR2 sequences are SGHRS and YFSETQ. V lost 0 bases and J 0 bases, leaving 11 bases between the germline ends. This CDR3 is CASSLVTGDSTDTQYF. DNA for the CDR3: TGCGCCAGCAGCTTGGTTACAGGAGATAGCACAGATACGCAGTATTTT.

In this sample, this clonotype turned up a few times. CDR3 nucleotide sequence: TGCAGCGTCCGGTTGGCGGAGCAGTTCTTC. It specifies CSVRLAEQFF. The rearrangement joins TRBV29-1 to TRBJ2-1; D not resolved. The V and J ends lost 6 bases and 10 bases respectively, with 10 bases between them. Germline V lookup: CDR1 SQVTM, CDR2 ANQGSEA. CDR3 size: 10 residues.